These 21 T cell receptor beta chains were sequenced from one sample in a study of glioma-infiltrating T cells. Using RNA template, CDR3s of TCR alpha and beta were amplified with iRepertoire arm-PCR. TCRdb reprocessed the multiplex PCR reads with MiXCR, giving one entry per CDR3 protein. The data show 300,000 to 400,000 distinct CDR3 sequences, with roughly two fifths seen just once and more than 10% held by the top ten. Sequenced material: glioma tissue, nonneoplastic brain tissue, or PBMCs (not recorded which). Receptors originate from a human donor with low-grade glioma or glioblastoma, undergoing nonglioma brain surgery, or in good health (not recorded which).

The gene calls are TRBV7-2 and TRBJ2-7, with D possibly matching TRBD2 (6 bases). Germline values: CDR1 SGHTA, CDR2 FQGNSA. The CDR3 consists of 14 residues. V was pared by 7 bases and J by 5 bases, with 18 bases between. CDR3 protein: CASTEQEGQHEQYF. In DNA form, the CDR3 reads TGTGCCAGCACCGAACAGGAGGGCCAGCACGAGCAGTACTTC.

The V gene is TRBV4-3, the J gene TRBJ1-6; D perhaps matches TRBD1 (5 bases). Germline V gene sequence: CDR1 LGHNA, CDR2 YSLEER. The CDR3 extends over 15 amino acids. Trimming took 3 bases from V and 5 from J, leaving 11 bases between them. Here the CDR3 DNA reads TGCGCCAGCAGCCAGAAGGTCAGGGATAATTCACCCCTCCACTTT. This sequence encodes CASSQKVRDNSPLHF.

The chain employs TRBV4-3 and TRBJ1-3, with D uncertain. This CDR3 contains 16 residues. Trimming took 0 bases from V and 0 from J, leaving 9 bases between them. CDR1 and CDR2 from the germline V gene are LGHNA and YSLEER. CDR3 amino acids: CASSQEITSSGNTIYF. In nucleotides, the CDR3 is TGCGCCAGCAGCCAAGAAATAACAAGCTCTGGAAACACCATATATTTT.

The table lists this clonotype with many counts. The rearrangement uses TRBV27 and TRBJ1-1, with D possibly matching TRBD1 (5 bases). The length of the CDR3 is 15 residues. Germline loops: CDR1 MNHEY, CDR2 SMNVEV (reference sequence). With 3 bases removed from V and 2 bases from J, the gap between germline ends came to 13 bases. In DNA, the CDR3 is TGTGCCAGCAGTTTTTACTCCGGGGCCAACACTGAAGCTTTCTTT. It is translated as CASSFYSGANTEAFF.

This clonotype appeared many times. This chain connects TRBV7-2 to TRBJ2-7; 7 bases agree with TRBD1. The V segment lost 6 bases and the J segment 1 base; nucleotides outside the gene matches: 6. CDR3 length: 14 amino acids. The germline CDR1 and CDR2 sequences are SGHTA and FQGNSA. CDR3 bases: TGTGCCAGCAGTTTGGACAGGTCTTCCTACGAGCAGTACTTC. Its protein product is CASSLDRSSYEQYF.

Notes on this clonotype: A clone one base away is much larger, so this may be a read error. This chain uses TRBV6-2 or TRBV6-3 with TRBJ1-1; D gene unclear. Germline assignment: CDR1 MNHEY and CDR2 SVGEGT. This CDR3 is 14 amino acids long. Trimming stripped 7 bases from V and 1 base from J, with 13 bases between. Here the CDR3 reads CASTLLPRNTEAFF. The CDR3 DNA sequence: TGTGCCAGCACCCTCCTACCGAGGAACACTGAAGCTTTCTTT.

CDR3 protein: CASSQVAELYGYTF. The CDR3 DNA follows: TGTGCCAGCAGCCAAGTCGCGGAGCTATATGGCTACACCTTC. V gene TRBV4-2 combines with J gene TRBJ1-2, with D hard to call. Per germline, CDR1 LGHNA and CDR2 YNFKEQ. CDR3 length equals 14 residues. V was pared by 1 base and J by 5 bases, with 11 bases between.

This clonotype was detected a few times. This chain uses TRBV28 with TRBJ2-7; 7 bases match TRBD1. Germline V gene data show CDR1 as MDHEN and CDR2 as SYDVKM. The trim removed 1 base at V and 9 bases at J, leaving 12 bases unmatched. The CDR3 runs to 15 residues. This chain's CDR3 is CASSLSVGYRGRQYF. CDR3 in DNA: TGTGCCAGCAGTTTATCTGTAGGGTACAGGGGAAGGCAGTACTTC.

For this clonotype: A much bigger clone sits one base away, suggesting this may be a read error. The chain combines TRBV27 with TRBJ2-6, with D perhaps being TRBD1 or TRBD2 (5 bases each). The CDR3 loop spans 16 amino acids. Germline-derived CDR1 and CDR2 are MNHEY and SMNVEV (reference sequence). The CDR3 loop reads CASSRDGRSVANVLTF. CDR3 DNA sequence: TGTGCCAGCAGTAGGGACGGCCGCTCTGTGGCCAACGTCCTGACTTTC.

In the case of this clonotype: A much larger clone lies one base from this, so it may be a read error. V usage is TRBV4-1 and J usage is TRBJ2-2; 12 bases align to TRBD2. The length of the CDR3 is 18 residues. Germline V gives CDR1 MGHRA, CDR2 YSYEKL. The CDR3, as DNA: TGCGCCAGCAGCCAAGGAAGACTAGCGGGGGCGAACGCCGGGGAGCTGTTTTTT. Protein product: CASSQGRLAGANAGELFF.

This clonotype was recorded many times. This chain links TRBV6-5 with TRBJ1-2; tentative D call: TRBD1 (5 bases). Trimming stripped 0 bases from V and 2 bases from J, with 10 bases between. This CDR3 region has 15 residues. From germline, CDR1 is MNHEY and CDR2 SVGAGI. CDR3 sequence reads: CASSYSGHPNYGYTF. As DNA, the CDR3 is TGTGCCAGCAGTTACTCTGGACACCCCAACTATGGCTACACCTTC.

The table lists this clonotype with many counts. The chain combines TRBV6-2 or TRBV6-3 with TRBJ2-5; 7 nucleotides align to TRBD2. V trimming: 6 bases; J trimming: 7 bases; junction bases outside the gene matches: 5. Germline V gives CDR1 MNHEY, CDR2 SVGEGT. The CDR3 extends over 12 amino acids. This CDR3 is CASSPGGGTQYF. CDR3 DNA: TGTGCCAGCAGCCCGGGCGGGGGGACCCAGTACTTC.

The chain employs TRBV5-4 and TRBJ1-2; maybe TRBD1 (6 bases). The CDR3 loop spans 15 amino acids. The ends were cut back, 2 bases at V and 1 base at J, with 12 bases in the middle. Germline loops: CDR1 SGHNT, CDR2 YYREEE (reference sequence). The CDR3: CASSFQQGYNYGYTF. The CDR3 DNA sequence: TGTGCCAGCAGCTTTCAACAGGGTTATAACTATGGCTACACCTTC.

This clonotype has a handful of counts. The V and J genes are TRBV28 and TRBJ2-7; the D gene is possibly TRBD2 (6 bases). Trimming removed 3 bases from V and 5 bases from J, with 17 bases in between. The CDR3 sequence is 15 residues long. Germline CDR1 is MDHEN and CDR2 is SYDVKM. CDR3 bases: TGTGCCAGCAGTTTTTACCGGGCTGGGGGGAACGAGCAGTACTTC. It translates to CASSFYRAGGNEQYF. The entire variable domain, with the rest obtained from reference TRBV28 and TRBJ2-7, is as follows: DVKVTQSSRYLVKRTGEKVFLECVQDMDHENMFWYRQDPGLGLRLIYFSYDVKMKEKGDIPEGYSVSREKKERFSLILESASTNQTSMYLCASSFYRAGGNEQYFGPGTRLTVT.

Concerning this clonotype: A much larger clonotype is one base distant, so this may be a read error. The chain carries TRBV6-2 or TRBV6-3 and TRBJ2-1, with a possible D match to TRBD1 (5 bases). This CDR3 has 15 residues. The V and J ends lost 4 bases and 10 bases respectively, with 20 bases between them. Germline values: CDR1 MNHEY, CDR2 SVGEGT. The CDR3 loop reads CASSLKGVLDHEQFF. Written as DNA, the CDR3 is TGTGCCAGCAGTTTAAAAGGGGTACTGGATCACGAGCAGTTCTTC.

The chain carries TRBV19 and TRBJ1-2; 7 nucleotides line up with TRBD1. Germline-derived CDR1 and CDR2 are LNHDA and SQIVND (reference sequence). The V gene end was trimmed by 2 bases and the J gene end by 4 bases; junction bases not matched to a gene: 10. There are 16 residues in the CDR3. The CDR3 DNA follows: TGTGCCAGTAGTATACCCCGGACAGGCCTCCTCTATGGCTACACCTTC. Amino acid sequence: CASSIPRTGLLYGYTF. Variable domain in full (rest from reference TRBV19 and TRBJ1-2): DGGITQSPKYLFRKEGQNVTLSCEQNLNHDAMYWYRQDPGQGLRLIYYSQIVNDFQKGDIAEGYSVSREKKESFPLTVTSAQKNPTAFYLCASSIPRTGLLYGYTFGSGTRLTVV.

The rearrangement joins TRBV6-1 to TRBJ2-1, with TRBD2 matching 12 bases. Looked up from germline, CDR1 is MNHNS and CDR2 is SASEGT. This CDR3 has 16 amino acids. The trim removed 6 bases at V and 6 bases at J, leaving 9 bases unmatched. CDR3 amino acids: CASSTAGTSGRNEQFF. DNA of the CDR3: TGTGCCAGCAGCACCGCCGGGACTAGCGGGCGCAATGAGCAGTTCTTC.

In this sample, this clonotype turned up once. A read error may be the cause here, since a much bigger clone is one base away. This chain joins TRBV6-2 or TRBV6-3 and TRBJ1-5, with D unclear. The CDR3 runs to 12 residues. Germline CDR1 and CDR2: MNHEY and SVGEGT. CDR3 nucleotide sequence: TGTGCCAGCGGTTACGCCTTGCAGCCCCAGCATTTT. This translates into CASGYALQPQHF.

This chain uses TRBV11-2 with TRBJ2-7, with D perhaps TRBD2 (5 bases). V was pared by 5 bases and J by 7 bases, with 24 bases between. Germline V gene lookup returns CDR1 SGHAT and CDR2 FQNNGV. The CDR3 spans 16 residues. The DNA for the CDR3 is TGTGCCAGCAGCCAGCTGAGGGTTACCTCCTACAATGAGCAGTACTTC. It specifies CASSQLRVTSYNEQYF.

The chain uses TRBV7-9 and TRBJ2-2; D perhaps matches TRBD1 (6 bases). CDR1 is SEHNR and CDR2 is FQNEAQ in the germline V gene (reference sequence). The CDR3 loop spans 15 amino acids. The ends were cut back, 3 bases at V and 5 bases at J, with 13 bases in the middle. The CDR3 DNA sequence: TGTGCCAGCAGCTTTAGAAGGGGGAAAACCGGGGAGCTGTTTTTT. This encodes CASSFRRGKTGELFF.

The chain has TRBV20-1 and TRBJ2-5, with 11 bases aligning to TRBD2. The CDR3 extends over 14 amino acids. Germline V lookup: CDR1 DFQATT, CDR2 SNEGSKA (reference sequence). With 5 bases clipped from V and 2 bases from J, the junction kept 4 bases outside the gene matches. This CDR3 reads CSAVRLAGQETQYF. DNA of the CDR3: TGCAGTGCTGTTCGACTAGCGGGACAAGAGACCCAGTACTTC.